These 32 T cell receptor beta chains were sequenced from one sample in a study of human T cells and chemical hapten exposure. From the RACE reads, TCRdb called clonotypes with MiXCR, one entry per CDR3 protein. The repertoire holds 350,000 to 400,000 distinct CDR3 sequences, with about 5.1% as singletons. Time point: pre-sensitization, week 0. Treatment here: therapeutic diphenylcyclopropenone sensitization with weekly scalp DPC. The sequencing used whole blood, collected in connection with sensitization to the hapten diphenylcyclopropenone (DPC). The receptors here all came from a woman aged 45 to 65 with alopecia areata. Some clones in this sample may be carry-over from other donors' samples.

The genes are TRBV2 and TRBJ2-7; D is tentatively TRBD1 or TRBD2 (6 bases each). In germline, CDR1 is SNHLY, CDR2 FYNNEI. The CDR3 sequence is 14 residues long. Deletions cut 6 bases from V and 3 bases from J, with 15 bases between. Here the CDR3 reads CASSEGGSGYEQYF. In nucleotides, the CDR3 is TGTGCCAGCAGCGAGGGGGGCAGTGGCTACGAGCAGTACTTC.

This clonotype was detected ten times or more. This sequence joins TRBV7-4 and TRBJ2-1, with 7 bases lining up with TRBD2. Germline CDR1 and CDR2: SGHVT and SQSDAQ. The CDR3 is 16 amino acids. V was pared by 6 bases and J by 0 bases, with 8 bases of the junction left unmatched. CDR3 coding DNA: TGTGCCAGCAGACCGAGCGGGGCGAGCTCCTACAATGAGCAGTTCTTC. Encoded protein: CASRPSGASSYNEQFF.

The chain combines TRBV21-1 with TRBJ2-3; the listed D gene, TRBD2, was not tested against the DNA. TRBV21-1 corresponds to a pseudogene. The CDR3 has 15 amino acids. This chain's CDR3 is CASSKERRSTDTQYF. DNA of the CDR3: TGTGCCAGCAGCAAAGAGCGGCGGAGCACAGATACGCAGTATTTT.

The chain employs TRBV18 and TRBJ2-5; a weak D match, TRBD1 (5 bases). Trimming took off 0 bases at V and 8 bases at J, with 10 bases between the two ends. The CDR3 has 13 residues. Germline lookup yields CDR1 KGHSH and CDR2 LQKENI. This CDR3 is CASSPPGQGTQYF. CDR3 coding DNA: TGTGCCAGCTCACCACCAGGCCAGGGCACCCAGTACTTC.

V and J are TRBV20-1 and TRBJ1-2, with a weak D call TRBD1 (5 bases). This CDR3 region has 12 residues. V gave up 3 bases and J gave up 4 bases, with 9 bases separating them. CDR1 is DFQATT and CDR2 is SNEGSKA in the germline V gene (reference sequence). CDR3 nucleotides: TGCAGTGCTAGGGGGGGGACCTATGGCTACACCTTC. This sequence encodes CSARGGTYGYTF.

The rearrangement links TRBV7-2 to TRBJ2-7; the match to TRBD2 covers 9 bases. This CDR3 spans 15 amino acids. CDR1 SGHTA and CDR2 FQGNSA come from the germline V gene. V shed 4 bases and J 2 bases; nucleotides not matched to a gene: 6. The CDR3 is CASSSQREDPYEQYF. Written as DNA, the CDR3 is TGTGCCAGCAGCTCTCAGCGGGAGGACCCCTACGAGCAGTACTTC.

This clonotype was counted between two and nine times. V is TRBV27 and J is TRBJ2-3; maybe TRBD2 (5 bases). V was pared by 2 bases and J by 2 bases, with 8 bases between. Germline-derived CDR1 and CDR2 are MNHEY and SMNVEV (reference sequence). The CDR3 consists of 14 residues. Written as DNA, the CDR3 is TGTGCCAGCAGTTTACGGGATTCCACAGATACGCAGTATTTT. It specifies CASSLRDSTDTQYF.

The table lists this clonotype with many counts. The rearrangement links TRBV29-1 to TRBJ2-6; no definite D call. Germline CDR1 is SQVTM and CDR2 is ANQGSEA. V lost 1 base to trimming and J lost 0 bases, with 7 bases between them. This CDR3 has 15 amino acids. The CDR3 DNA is TGCAGCGTTGAAGCTCTGGGCTCTGGGGCCAACGTCCTGACTTTC. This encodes CSVEALGSGANVLTF. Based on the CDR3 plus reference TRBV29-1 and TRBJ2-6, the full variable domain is SAVISQKPSRDICQRGTSLTIQCQVDSQVTMMFWYRQQPGQSLTLIATANQGSEATYESGFVIDKFPISRPNLTFSTLTVSNMSPEDSSIYLCSVEALGSGANVLTFGAGSRLTVL.

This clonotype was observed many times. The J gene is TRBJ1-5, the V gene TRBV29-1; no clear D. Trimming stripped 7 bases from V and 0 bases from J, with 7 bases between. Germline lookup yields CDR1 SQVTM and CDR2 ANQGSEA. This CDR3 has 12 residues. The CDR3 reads CSGGDSNQPQHF. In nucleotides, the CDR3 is TGCAGCGGCGGAGATAGCAATCAGCCCCAGCATTTT.

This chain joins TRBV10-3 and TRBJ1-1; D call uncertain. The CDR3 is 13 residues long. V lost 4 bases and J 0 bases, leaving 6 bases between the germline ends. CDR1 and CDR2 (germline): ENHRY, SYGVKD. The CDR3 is CAISGPMNTEAFF. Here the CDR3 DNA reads TGTGCCATCAGTGGGCCCATGAACACTGAAGCTTTCTTT.

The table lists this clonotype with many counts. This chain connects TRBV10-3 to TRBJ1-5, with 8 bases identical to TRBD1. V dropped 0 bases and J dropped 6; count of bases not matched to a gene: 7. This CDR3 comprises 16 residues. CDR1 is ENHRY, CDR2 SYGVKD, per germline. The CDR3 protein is CAISESGQGAGQPQHF. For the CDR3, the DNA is TGTGCCATCAGTGAGTCGGGGCAGGGGGCAGGTCAGCCCCAGCATTTT.

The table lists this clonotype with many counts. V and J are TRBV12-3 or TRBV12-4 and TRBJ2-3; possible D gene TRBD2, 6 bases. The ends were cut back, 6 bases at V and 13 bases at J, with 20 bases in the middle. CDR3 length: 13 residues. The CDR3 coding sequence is TGTGCCAGCAGAGAGGGCGGGGCGGGGATCGAGTATTTT. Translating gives CASREGGAGIEYF.

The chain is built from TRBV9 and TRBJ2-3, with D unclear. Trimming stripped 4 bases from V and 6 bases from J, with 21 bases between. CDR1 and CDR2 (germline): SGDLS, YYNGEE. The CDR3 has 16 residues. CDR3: CASSPPVGPPADTQYF. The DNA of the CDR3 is TGTGCCAGCAGCCCCCCGGTCGGACCCCCAGCGGATACGCAGTATTTT.

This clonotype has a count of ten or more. The CDR3 here is CASSYSTGGQPQHF. CDR3 coding DNA: TGTGCCAGCAGTTACTCGACAGGAGGCCAGCCCCAGCATTTT. The chain joins TRBV6-5 to TRBJ1-5; tentatively, D is TRBD1 (6 bases). The CDR3 runs to 14 residues. Trimming took 0 bases from V and 7 from J, leaving 10 bases between them. Germline CDR1 and CDR2: MNHEY and SVGAGI.

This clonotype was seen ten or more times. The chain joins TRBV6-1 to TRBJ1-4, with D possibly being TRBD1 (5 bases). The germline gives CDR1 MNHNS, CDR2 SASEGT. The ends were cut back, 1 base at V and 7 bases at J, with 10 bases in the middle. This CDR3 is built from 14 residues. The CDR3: CASSEVGETEKLFF. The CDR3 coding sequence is TGTGCCAGCAGTGAAGTGGGGGAAACTGAAAAACTGTTTTTT.

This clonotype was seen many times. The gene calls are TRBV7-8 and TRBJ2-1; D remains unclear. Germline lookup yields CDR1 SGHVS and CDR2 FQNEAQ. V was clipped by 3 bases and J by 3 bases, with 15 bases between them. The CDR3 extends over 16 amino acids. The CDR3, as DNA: TGTGCCAGCAGCTTCTTTCCTGAGAAGGACTACAATGAGCAGTTCTTC. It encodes CASSFFPEKDYNEQFF.

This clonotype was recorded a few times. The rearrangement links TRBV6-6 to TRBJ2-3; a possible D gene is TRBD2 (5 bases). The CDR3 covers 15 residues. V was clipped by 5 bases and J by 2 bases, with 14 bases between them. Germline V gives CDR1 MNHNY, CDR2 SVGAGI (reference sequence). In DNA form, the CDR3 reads TGTGCCAGCAGTGTCTTAGAGGGTTTCACAGATACGCAGTATTTT. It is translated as CASSVLEGFTDTQYF.

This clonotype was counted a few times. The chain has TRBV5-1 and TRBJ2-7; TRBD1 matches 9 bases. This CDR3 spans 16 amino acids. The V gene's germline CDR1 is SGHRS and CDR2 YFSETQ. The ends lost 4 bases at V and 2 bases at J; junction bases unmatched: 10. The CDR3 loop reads CASSTGQGASTYEQYF. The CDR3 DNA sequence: TGCGCCAGCAGCACGGGACAGGGCGCTTCGACCTACGAGCAGTACTTC. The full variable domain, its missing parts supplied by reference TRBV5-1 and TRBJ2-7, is KAGVTQTPRYLIKTRGQQVTLSCSPISGHRSVSWYQQTPGQGLQFLFEYFSETQRNKGNFPGRFSGRQFSNSRSEMNVSTLELGDSALYLCASSTGQGASTYEQYFGPGTRLTVT.

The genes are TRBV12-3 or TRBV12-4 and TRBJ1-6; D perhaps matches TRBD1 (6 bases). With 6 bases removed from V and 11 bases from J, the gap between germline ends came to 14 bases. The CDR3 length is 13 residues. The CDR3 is CASSAGAAAPLHF. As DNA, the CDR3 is TGTGCCAGCAGCGCAGGGGCCGCGGCACCCCTCCACTTT.

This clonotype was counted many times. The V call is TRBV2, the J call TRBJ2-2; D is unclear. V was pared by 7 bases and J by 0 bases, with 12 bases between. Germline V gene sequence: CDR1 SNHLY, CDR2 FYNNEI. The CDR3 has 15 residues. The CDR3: CASNSRKSNTGELFF. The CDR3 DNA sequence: TGTGCCAGCAACTCTCGGAAATCGAACACCGGGGAGCTGTTTTTT. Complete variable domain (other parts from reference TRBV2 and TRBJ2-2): EPEVTQTPSHQVTQMGQEVILRCVPISNHLYFYWYRQILGQKVEFLVSFYNNEISEKSEIFDDQFSVERPDGSNFTLKIRSTKLEDSAMYFCASNSRKSNTGELFFGEGSRLTVL.

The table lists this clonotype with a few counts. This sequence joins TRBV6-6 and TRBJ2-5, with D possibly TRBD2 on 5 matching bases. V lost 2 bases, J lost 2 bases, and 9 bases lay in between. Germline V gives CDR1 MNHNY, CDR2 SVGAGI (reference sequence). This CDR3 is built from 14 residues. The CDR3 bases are TGTGCCAGCAGTTACGGACTCACACAAGAGACCCAGTACTTC. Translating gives CASSYGLTQETQYF.

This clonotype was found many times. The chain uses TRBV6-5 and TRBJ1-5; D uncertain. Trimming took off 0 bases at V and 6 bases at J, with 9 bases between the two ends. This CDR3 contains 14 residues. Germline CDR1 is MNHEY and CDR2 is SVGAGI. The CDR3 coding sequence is TGTGCCAGCAGTTACTCTAGCGAGGGTCAGCCCCAGCATTTT. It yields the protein CASSYSSEGQPQHF.

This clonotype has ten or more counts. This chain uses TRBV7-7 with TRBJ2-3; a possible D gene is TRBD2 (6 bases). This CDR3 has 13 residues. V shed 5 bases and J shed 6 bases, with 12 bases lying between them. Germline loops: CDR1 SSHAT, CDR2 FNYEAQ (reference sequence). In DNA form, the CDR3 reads TGTGCCAGCAGCCAGTCACTAGCCGATACGCAGTATTTT. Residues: CASSQSLADTQYF.

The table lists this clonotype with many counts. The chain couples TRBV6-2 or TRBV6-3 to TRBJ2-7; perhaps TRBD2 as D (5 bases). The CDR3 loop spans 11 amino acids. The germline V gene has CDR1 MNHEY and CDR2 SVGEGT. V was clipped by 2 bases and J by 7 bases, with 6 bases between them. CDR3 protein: CASSYTGEQYF. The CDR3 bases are TGTGCCAGCAGTTACACGGGAGAGCAGTACTTC.

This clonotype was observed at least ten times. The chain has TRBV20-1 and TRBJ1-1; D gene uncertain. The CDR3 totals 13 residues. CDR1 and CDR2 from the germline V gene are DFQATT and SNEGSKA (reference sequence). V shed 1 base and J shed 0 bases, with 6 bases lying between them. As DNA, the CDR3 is TGCAGTGCTAGAGTCCAAGTGAACACTGAAGCTTTCTTT. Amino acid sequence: CSARVQVNTEAFF.

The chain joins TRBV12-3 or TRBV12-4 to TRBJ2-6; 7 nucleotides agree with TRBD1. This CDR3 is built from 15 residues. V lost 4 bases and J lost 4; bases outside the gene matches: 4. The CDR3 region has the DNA TGTGCCAGCAGTTCCGAGGGGGCCGGGGCCAACGTCCTGACTTTC. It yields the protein CASSSEGAGANVLTF.

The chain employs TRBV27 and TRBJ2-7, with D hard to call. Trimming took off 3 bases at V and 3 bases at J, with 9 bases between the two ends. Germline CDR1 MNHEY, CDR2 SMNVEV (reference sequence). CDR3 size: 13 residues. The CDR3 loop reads CASSLQTSYEQYF. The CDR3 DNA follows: TGTGCCAGCAGTTTGCAGACCAGCTACGAGCAGTACTTC.

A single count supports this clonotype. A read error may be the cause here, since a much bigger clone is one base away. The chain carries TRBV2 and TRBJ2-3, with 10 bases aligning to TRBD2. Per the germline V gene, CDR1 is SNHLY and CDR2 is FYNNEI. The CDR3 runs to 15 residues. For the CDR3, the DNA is TGTGCCAGCAGTGTAGAACTAGCGGGGAGTGATATGCAGTATTTT. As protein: CASSVELAGSDMQYF.

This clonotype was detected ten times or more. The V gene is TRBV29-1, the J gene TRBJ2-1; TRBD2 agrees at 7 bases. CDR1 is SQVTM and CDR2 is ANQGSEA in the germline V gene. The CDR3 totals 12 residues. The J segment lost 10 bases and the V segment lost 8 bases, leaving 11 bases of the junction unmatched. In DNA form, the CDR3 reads TGCAGCACGGGGAGGGTAGCTAGGGAGCAGTTCTTC. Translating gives CSTGRVAREQFF.

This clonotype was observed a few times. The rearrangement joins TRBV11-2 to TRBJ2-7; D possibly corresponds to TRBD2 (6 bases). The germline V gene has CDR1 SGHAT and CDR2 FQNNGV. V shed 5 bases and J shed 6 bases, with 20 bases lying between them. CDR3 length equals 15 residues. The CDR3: CASSRRARDLREQYF. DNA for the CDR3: TGTGCCAGCAGCCGACGGGCGCGGGATCTGCGCGAGCAGTACTTC. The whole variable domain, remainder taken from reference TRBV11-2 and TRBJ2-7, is EAGVAQSPRYKIIEKRQSVAFWCNPISGHATLYWYQQILGQGPKLLIQFQNNGVVDDSQLPKDRFSAERLKGVDSTLKIQPAKLEDSAVYLCASSRRARDLREQYFGPGTRLTVT.

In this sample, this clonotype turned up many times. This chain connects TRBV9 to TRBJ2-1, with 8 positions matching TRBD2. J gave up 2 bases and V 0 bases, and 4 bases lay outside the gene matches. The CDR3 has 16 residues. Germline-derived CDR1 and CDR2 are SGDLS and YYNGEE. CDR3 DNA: TGTGCCAGCAGCGTAGAGGCGGGGGGCCCCTACAATGAGCAGTTCTTC. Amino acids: CASSVEAGGPYNEQFF.

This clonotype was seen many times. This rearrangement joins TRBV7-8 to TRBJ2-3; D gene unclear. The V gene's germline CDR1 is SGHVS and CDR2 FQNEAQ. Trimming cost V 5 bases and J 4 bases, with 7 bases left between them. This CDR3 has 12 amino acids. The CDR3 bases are TGTGCCAGCAGCAGGGTCTCAGATACGCAGTATTTT. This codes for CASSRVSDTQYF.